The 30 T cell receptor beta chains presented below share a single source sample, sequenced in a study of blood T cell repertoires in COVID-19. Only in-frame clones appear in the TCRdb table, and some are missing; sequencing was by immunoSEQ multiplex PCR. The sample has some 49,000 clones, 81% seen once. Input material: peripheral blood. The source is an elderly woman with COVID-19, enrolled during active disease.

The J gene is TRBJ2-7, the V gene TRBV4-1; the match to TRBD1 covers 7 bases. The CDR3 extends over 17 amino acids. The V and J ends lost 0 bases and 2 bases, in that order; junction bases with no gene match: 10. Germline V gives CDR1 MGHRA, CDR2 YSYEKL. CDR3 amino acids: CASSQDFPGTETYEQYF. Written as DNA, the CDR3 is TGCGCCAGCAGCCAAGATTTCCCCGGGACAGAGACCTACGAGCAGTACTTC.

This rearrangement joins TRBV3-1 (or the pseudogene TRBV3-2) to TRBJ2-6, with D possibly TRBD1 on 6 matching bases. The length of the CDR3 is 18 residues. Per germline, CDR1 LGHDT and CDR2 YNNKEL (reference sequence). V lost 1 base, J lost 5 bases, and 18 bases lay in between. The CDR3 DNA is TGTGCCAGCAGCCAAGTCGCAGGGGTCTTAAGCTGGGCCAACGTCCTGACTTTC. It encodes CASSQVAGVLSWANVLTF.

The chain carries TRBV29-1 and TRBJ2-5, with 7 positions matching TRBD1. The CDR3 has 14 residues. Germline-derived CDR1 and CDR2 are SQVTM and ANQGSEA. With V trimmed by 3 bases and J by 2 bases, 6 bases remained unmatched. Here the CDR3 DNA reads TGCAGCGTTGACCCACCGGGACAGCAAGAGACCCAGTACTTC. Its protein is CSVDPPGQQETQYF.

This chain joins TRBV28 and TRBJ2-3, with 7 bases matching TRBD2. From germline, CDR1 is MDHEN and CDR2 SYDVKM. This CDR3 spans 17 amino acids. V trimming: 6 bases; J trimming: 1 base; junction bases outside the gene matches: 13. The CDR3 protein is CASRGLADFYRTDTQYF. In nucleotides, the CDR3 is TGTGCCAGCAGGGGGCTAGCGGACTTCTATCGCACAGATACGCAGTATTTT. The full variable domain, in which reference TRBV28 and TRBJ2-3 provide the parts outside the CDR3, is DVKVTQSSRYLVKRTGEKVFLECVQDMDHENMFWYRQDPGLGLRLIYFSYDVKMKEKGDIPEGYSVSREKKERFSLILESASTNQTSMYLCASRGLADFYRTDTQYFGPGTRLTVL.

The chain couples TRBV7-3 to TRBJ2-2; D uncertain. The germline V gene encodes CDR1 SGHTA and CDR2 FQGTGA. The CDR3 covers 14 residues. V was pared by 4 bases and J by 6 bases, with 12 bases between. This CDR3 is CASSSTPVAGELFF. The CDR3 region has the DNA TGTGCCAGCAGCTCCACTCCCGTGGCCGGGGAGCTGTTTTTT.

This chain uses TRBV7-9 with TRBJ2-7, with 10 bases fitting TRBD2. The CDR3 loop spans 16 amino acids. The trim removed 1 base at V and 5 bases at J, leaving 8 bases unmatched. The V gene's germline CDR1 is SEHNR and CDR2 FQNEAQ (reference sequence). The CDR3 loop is CASSLGALAGAHEQYF. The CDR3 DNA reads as TGTGCCAGCAGCTTAGGTGCCCTAGCGGGAGCCCACGAGCAGTACTTC.

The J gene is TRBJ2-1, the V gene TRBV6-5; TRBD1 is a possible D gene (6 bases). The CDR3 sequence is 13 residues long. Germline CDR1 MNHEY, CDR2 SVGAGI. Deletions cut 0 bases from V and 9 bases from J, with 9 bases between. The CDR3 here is CASSYSRGFEQFF. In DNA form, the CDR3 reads TGTGCCAGCAGTTACTCGAGGGGGTTTGAGCAGTTCTTC.

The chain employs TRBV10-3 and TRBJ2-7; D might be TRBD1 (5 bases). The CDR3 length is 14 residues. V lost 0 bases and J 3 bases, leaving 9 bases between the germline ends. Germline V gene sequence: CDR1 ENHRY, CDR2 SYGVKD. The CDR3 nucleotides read TGTGCCATCAGTGAGTCTACAGGATACTACGAGCAGTACTTC. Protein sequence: CAISESTGYYEQYF.

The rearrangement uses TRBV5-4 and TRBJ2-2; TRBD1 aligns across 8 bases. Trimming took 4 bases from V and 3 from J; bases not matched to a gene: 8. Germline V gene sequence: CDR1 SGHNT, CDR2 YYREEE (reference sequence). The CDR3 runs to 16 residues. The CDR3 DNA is TGTGCCAGCAGCCCCGCCGGGACAGGTGACACCGGGGAGCTGTTTTTT. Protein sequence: CASSPAGTGDTGELFF.

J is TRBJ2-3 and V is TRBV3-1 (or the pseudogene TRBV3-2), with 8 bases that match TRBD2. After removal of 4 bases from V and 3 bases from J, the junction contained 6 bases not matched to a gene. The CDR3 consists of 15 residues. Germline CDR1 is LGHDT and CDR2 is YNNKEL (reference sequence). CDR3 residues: CASSPGLVETDTQYF. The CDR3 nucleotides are TGTGCCAGCAGCCCGGGACTAGTGGAAACAGATACGCAGTATTTT.

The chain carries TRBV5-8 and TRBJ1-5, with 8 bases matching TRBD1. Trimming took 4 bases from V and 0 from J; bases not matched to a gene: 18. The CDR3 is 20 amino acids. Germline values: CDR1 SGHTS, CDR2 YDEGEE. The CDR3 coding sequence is TGTGCCAGCAGCCGCATTACCGGGACAGGCTCCCTTTATAGCAATCAGCCCCAGCATTTT. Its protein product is CASSRITGTGSLYSNQPQHF.

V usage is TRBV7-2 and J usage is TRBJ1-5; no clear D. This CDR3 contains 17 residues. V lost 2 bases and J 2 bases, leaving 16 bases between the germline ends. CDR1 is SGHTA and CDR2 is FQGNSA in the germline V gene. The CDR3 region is CASSLFSSSRGNQPQHF. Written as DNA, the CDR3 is TGTGCCAGCAGCTTATTCTCGAGCTCCCGGGGCAATCAGCCCCAGCATTTT. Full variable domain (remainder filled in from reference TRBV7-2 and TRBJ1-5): GAGVSQSPSNKVTEKGKDVELRCDPISGHTALYWYRQSLGQGLEFLIYFQGNSAPDKSGLPSDRFSAERTGGSVSTLTIQRTQQEDSAVYLCASSLFSSSRGNQPQHFGDGTRLSIL.

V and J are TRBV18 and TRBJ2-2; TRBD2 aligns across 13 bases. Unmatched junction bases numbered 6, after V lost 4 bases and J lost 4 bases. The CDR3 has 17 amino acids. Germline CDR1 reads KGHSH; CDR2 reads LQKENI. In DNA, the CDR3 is TGTGCCAGCTCACGGACTAGCGGGAGTCTGTTCACCGGGGAGCTGTTTTTT. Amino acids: CASSRTSGSLFTGELFF. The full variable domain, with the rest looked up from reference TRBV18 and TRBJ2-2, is NAGVMQNPRHLVRRRGQEARLRCSPMKGHSHVYWYRQLPEEGLKFMVYLQKENIIDESGMPKERFSAEFPKEGPSILRIQQVVRGDSAAYFCASSRTSGSLFTGELFFGEGSRLTVL.

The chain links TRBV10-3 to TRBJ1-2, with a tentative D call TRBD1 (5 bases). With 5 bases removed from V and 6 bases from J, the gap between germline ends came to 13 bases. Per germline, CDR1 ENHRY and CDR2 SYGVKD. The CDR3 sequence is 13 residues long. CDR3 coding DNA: TGTGCCATCAGTCCGCAGGGCCGGGATGGCTACACCTTC. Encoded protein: CAISPQGRDGYTF.

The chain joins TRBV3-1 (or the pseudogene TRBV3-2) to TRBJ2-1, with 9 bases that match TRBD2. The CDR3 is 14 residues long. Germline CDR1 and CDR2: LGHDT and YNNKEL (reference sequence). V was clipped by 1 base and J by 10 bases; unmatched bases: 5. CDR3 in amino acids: CASSQAASGNEQFF. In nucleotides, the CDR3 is TGTGCCAGCAGCCAAGCGGCTAGCGGGAACGAGCAGTTCTTC.

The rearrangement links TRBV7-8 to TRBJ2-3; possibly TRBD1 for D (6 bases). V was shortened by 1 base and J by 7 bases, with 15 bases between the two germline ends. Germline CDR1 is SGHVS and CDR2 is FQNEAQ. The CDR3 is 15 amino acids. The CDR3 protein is CASSLGKTGIHTQYF. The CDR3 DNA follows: TGTGCCAGCAGCTTAGGGAAGACAGGTATACATACGCAGTATTTT. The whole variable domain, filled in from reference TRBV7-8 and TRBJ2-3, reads GAGVSQSPRYKVAKRGQDVALRCDPISGHVSLFWYQQALGQGPEFLTYFQNEAQLDKSGLPSDRFFAERPEGSVSTLKIQRTQQEDSAVYLCASSLGKTGIHTQYFGPGTRLTVL.

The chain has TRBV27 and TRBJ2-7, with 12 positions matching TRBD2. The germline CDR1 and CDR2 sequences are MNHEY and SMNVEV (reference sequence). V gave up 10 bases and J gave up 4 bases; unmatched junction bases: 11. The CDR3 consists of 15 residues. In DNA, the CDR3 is TGTGCCACCTCCACCACTAGCGGGAGGTGGTACGAGCAGTACTTC. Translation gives CATSTTSGRWYEQYF.

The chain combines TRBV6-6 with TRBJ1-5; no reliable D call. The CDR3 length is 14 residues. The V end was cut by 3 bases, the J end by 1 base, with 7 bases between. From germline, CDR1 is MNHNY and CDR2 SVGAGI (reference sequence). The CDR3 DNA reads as TGTGCCAGCAGTTATGGGGAGAGCAATCAGCCCCAGCATTTT. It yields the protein CASSYGESNQPQHF.

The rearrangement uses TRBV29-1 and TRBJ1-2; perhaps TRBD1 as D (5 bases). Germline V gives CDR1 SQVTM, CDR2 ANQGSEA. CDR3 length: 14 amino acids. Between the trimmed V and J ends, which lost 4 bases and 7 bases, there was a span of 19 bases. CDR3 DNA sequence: TGCAGCGTTGTGGGGGATCCCGGGGGAGGTGGCTACACCTTC. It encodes CSVVGDPGGGGYTF.

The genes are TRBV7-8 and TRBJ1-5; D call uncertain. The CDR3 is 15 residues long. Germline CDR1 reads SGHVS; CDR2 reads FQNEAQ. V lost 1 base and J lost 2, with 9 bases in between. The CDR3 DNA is TGTGCCAGCAGCTTAGAGAGGGCTGGCAATCAGCCCCAGCATTTT. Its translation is CASSLERAGNQPQHF.

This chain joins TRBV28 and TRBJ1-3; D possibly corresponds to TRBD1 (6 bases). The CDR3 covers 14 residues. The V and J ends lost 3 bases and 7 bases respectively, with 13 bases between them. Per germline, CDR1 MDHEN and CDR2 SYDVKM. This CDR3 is CASSFAQGGNTIYF. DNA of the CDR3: TGTGCCAGCAGTTTCGCACAGGGAGGGAACACCATATATTTT.

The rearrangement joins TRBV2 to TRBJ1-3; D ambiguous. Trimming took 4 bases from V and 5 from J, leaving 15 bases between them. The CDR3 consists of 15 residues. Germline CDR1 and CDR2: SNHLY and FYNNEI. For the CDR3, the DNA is TGTGCCAGCAGTGGACACTCAGTGGGCAGAAACACCATATATTTT. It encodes CASSGHSVGRNTIYF.

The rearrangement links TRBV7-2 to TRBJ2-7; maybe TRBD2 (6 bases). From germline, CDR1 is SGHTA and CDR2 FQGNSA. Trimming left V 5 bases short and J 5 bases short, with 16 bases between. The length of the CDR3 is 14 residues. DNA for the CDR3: TGTGCCAGCAGCCTGCGGGACTCGCTCCACGAGCAGTACTTC. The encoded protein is CASSLRDSLHEQYF.

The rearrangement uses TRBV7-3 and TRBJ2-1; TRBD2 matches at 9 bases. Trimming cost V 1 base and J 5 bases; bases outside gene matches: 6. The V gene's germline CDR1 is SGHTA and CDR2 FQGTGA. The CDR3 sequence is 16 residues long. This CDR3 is CASSLKGLAGNNEQFF. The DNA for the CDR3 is TGTGCCAGCAGCTTAAAGGGACTAGCTGGGAACAATGAGCAGTTCTTC.

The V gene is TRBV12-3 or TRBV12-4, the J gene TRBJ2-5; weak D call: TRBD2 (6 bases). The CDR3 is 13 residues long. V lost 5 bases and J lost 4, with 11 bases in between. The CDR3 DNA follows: TGTGCCAGCAGTACCGGGAGCCGAGAGACCCAGTACTTC. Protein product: CASSTGSRETQYF.

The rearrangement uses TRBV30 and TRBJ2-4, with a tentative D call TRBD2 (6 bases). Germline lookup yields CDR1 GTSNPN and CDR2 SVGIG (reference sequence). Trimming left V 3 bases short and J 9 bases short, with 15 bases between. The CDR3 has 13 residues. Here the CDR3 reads CAWSPMTRSIQYF. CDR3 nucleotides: TGTGCCTGGAGCCCTATGACTAGGAGCATTCAGTACTTC. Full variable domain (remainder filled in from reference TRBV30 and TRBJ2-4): SQTIHQWPATLVQPVGSPLSLECTVEGTSNPNLYWYRQAAGRGLQLLFYSVGIGQISSEVPQNLSASRPQDRQFILSSKKLLLSDSGFYLCAWSPMTRSIQYFGAGTRLSVL.

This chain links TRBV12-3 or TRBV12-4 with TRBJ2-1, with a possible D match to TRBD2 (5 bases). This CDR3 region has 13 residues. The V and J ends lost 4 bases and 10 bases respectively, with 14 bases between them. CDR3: CASSSGGRMEQFF. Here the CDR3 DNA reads TGTGCCAGCAGTTCCGGAGGCAGGATGGAGCAGTTCTTC.

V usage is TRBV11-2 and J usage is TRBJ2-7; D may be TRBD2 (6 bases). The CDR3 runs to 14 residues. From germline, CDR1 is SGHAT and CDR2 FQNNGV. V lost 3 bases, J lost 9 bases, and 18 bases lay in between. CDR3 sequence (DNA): TGTGCCAGCAGCTTGGGGGTCGGACTACTCGGGCAGTACTTC. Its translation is CASSLGVGLLGQYF.

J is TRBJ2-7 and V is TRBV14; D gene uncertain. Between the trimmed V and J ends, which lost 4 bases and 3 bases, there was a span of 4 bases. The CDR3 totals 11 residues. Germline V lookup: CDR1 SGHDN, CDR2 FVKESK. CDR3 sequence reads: CASSLHYEQYF. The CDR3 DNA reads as TGTGCCAGCAGCCTTCACTACGAGCAGTACTTC.

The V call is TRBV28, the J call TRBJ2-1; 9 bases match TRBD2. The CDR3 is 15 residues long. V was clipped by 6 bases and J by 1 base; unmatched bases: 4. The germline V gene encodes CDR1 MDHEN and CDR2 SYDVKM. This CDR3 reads CASRGSGSSYNEQFF. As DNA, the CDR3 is TGTGCCAGCAGGGGTAGCGGGAGTTCCTACAATGAGCAGTTCTTC. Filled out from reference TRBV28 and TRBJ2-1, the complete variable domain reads DVKVTQSSRYLVKRTGEKVFLECVQDMDHENMFWYRQDPGLGLRLIYFSYDVKMKEKGDIPEGYSVSREKKERFSLILESASTNQTSMYLCASRGSGSSYNEQFFGPGTRLTVL.